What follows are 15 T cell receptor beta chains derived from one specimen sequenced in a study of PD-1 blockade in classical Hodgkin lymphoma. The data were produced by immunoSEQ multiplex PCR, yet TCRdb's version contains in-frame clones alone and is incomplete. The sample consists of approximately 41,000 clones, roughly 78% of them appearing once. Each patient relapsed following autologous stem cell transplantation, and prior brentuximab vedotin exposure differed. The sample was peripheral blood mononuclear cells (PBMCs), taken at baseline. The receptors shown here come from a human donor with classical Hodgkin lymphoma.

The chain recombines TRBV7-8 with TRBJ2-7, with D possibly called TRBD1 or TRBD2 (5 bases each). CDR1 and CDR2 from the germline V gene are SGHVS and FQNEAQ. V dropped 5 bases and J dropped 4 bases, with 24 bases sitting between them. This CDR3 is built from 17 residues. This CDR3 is CASSLSSVGEGYYEQYF. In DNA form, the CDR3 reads TGTGCCAGCAGCCTAAGCTCGGTGGGGGAAGGTTATTACGAGCAGTACTTC.

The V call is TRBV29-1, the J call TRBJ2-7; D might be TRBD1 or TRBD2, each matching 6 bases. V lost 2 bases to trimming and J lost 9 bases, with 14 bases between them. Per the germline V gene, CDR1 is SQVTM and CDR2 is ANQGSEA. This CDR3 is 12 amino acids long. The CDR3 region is CSVELTGAGQYF. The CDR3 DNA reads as TGCAGCGTTGAATTGACGGGGGCTGGGCAGTACTTC.

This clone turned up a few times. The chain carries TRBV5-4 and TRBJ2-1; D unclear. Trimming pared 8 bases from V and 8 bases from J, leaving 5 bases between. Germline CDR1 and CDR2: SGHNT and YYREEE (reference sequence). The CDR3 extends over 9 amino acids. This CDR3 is CARPDEQFF. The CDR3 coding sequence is TGTGCCAGGCCAGATGAGCAGTTCTTC.

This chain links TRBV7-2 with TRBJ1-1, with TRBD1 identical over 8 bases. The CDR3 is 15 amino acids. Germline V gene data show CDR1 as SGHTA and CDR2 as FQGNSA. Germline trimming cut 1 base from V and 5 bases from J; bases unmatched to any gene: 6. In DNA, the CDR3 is TGTGCCAGCAGCTTAGGACCAGGGGGCGAGACTGAAGCTTTCTTT. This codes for CASSLGPGGETEAFF.

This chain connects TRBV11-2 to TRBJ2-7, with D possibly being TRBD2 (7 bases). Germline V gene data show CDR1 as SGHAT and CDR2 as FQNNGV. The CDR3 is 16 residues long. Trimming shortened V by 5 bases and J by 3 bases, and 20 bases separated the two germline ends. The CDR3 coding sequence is TGTGCCAGCAGCCGACCCACGGGGGGCTTGGGCTACGAGCAGTACTTC. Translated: CASSRPTGGLGYEQYF.

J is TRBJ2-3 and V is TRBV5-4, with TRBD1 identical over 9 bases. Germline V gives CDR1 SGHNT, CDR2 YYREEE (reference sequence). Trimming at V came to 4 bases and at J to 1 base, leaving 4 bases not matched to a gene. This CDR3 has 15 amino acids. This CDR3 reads CASSRTGVRTDTQYF. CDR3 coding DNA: TGTGCCAGCAGCCGGACAGGGGTCCGCACAGATACGCAGTATTTT.

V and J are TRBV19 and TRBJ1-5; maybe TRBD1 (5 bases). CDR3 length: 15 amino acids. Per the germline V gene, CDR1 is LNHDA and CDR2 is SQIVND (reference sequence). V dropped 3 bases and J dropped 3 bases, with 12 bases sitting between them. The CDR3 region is CASSMSNRPNQPQHF. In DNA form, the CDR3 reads TGTGCCAGTAGTATGTCGAACAGGCCCAATCAGCCCCAGCATTTT.

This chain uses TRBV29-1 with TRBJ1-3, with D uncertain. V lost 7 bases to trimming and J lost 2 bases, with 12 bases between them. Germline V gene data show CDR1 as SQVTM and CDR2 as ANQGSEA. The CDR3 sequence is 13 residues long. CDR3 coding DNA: TGCAGCGCCCACCCGGGCACTGGAAACACCATATATTTT. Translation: CSAHPGTGNTIYF.

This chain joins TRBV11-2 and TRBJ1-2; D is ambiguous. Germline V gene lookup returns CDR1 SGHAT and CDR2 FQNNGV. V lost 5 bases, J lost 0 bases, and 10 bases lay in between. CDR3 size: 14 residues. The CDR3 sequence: CASSPNPANYGYTF. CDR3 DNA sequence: TGTGCCAGCAGCCCAAACCCAGCTAACTATGGCTACACCTTC.

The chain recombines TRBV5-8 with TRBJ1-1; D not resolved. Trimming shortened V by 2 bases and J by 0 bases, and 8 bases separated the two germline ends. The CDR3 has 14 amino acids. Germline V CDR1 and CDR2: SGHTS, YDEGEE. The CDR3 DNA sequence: TGTGCCAGCAGCTTTACAGAGATGAACACTGAAGCTTTCTTT. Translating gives CASSFTEMNTEAFF.

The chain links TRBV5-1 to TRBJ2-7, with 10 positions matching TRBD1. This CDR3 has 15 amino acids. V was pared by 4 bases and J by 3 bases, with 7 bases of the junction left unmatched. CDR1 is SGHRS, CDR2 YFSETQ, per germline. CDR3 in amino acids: CASSPGQGGFYEQYF. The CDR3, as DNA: TGCGCCAGCAGCCCCGGACAGGGGGGCTTCTACGAGCAGTACTTC.

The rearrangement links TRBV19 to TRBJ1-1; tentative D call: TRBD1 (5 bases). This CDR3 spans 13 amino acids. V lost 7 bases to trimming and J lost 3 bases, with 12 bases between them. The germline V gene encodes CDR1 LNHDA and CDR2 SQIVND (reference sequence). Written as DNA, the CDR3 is TGTGCCAGTATAGAAGCGGGGGACACTGAAGCTTTCTTT. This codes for CASIEAGDTEAFF. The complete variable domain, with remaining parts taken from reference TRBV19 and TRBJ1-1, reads DGGITQSPKYLFRKEGQNVTLSCEQNLNHDAMYWYRQDPGQGLRLIYYSQIVNDFQKGDIAEGYSVSREKKESFPLTVTSAQKNPTAFYLCASIEAGDTEAFFGQGTRLTVV.

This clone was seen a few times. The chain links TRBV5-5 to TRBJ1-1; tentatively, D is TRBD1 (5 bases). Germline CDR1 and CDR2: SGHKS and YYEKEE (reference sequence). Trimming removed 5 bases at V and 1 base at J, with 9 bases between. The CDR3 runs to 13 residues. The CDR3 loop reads CASSNTGNTEAFF. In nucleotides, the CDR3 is TGTGCCAGCAGTAATACAGGGAACACTGAAGCTTTCTTT.

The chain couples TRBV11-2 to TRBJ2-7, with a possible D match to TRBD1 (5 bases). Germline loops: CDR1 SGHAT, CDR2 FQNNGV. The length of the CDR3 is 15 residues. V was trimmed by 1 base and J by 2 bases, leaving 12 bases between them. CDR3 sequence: CASSLVAGNPYEQYF. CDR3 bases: TGTGCCAGCAGCTTAGTGGCAGGGAACCCCTACGAGCAGTACTTC.

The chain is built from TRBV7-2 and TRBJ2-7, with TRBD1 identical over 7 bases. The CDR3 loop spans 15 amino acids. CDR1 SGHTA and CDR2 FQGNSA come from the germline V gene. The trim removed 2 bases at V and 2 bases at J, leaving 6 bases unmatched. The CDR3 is CASSLRDSPPYEQYF. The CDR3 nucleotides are TGTGCCAGCAGCTTAAGGGACAGTCCTCCCTACGAGCAGTACTTC.